The clone carrying this T cell receptor beta chain has at least ten counts. This specimen comes from a study of regulatory T cells in long-lasting Graves disease. Overall study: The antithyroid drugs taken by newly diagnosed Graves' patients had been used for under 3 months.

V gave up 0 bases and J gave up 6 bases, with 9 bases separating them. The CDR3 is 14 residues long. Germline CDR1 reads SGHRS; CDR2 reads YFSETQ. Through Arm-PCR of CDR3 regions and iRepertoire HTBI primers, TCR beta libraries were built. TCRdb called the multiplex PCR reads again in MiXCR, with one record for every CDR3 protein. The repertoire includes hundreds of thousands of distinct CDR3 sequences, around 17% of them detected once, and roughly 18% sits in the top ten. Time point here: newly diagnosed GD, antithyroid drugs for less than 3 months. After RNA was extracted from PBMCs, the TCR library was made from it. The same sample was also studied in work on T cells in Graves' hyperthyroidism and ophthalmopathy. That work adds: Stable hyperthyroidism: no ophthalmopathy progression over 18 months of follow-up. RT-PCR in the first round (using the HTBI primer set) targeted the TCR CDR3.

V and J are TRBV5-1 and TRBJ2-2, with D perhaps TRBD2 (6 bases). The specimen comprised peripheral blood mononuclear cells (PBMCs), sampled at new diagnosis, from a patient treated with antithyroid drugs. The receptor was derived from a woman younger than 45 with Graves disease. CDR3 nucleotides: TGCGCCAGCAGCTTGGCCGGGGAGGCCGGGGAGCTGTTTTTT. This encodes CASSLAGEAGELFF.